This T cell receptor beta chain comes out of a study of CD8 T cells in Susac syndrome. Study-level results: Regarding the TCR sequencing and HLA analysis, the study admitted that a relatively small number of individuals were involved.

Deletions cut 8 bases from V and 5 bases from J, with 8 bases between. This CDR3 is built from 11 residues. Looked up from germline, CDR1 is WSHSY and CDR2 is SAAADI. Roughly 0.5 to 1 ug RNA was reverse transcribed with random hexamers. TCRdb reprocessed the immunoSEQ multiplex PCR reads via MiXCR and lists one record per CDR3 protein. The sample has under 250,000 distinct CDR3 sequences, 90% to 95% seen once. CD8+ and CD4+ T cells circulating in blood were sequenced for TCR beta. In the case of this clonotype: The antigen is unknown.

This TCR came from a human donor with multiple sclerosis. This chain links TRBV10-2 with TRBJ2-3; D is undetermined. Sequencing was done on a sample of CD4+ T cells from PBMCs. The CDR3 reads CASRIGDTQYF. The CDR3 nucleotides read TGCGCCAGCCGGATAGGAGATACGCAGTATTTT.